The 8 T cell receptor beta chains in this list originate from one sample, sequenced in a study of blood T cell repertoires in COVID-19. Data came from immunoSEQ multiplex PCR; TCRdb stores just in-frame clones and leaves some out. The sample has 150,000 to 170,000 clones; about 85% are singletons. The sequenced sample was peripheral blood. The receptors were gathered from a man aged 60 to 75 with COVID-19, enrolled during active disease.

The gene calls are TRBV7-3 and TRBJ1-3; no definite D call. The germline V gene encodes CDR1 SGHTA and CDR2 FQGTGA. The CDR3 has 14 residues. V lost 5 bases and J lost 0, with 8 bases in between. The CDR3 reads CASSRGDSGNTIYF. The CDR3 DNA follows: TGTGCCAGCAGCCGCGGGGACTCTGGAAACACCATATATTTT.

The rearrangement joins TRBV30 to TRBJ2-2; a possible D gene is TRBD1 (6 bases). Per the germline V gene, CDR1 is GTSNPN and CDR2 is SVGIG (reference sequence). This CDR3 has 15 residues. Between the trimmed V and J ends, which lost 1 base and 1 base, there was a span of 10 bases. CDR3 DNA sequence: TGTGCCTGGAGTGGACAGGCGGTGAACACCGGGGAGCTGTTTTTT. Translating it yields CAWSGQAVNTGELFF.

The V and J genes are TRBV7-2 and TRBJ2-7; TRBD2 agrees at 16 bases. The CDR3 spans 19 residues. CDR1 and CDR2 (germline): SGHTA, FQGNSA. Trimming cost V 0 bases and J 1 base; bases outside gene matches: 6. CDR3 nucleotide sequence: TGTGCCAGCAGCTTAGCGGGACTAGCGGGAGGGCTCAGGTCCTACGAGCAGTACTTC. It codes for CASSLAGLAGGLRSYEQYF.

As DNA, the CDR3 is TGTGCCAGCAGTTTTGGGGGGATGGAGAATCAGCCCCAGCATTTT. It encodes CASSFGGMENQPQHF. V usage is TRBV6-6 and J usage is TRBJ1-5, with a possible D match to TRBD1 (5 bases). The CDR3 is 15 amino acids. Trimming took off 4 bases at V and 4 bases at J, with 14 bases between the two ends. Germline CDR1 MNHNY, CDR2 SVGAGI (reference sequence).

The chain joins TRBV7-9 to TRBJ1-3; 7 bases are a match to TRBD1. The CDR3 consists of 16 residues. Germline V gene data show CDR1 as SEHNR and CDR2 as FQNEAQ (reference sequence). The V and J ends lost 1 base and 0 bases, in that order; junction bases with no gene match: 3. CDR3 residues: CASSLGGQFSGNTIYF. The CDR3 coding sequence is TGTGCCAGCAGCTTAGGGGGACAGTTCTCTGGAAACACCATATATTTT.

Concerning this clone: The germline gene is not matched at one end of the junction; a read error may be the cause. The V gene is TRBV3-1 (or the pseudogene TRBV3-2), the J gene TRBJ1-4; D is undetermined. The CDR3 runs 16 residues. Germline V gene lookup returns CDR1 LGHDT and CDR2 YNNKEL (reference sequence). CDR3 sequence (DNA): TGTACCAGCAGCCCCCGTTTGGGCGCGTTGAATGAAAAACTGTTTTTT. Translated, it gives CTSSPRLGALNEKLFF.

The chain couples TRBV10-3 to TRBJ1-5; TRBD1 might be the D (5 bases). This CDR3 spans 16 amino acids. Germline values: CDR1 ENHRY, CDR2 SYGVKD. Trimming stripped 4 bases from V and 2 bases from J, with 15 bases between. CDR3 residues: CAISVGREGRNQPQHF. The CDR3, as DNA: TGTGCCATCAGTGTGGGCAGGGAGGGTCGCAATCAGCCCCAGCATTTT.

This clone showed up just a few times. The V call is TRBV5-1, the J call TRBJ2-7, with D possibly TRBD1 on 5 matching bases. The CDR3 runs to 16 residues. Germline-derived CDR1 and CDR2 are SGHRS and YFSETQ. Between the trimmed V and J ends, which lost 1 base and 0 bases, there was a span of 14 bases. CDR3 loop: CASSLFAGRSSYEQYF. CDR3 DNA: TGCGCCAGCAGCTTGTTTGCAGGGCGAAGCTCCTACGAGCAGTACTTC.